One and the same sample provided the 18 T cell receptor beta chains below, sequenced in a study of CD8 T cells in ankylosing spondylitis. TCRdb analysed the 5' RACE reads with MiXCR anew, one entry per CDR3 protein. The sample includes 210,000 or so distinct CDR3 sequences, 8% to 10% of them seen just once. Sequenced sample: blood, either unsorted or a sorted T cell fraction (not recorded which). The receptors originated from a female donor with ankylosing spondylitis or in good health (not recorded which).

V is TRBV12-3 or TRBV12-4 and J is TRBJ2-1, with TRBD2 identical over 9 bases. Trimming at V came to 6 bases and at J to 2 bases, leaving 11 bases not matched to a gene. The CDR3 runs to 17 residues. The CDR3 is CASRPSPLAGAYNEQFF. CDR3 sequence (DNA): TGTGCCAGCAGACCTTCACCCTTAGCGGGAGCCTACAATGAGCAGTTCTTC.

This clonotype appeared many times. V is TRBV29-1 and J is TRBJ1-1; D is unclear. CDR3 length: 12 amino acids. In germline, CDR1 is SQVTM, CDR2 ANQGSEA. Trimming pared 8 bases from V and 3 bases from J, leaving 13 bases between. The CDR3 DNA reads TGCAGCTTTGTCCCTGGGGACACTGAAGCTTTCTTT. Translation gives CSFVPGDTEAFF.

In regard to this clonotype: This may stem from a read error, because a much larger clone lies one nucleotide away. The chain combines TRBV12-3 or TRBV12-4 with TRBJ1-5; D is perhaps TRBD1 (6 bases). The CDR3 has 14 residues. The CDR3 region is CAGSLRTVGQPQHF. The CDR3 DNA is TGTGCCGGCAGTTTGAGGACAGTAGGCCAGCCCCAGCATTTT.

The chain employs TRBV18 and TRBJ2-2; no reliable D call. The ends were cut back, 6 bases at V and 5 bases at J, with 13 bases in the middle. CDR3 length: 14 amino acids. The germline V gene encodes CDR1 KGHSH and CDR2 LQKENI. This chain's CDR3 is CASSLADATGELFF. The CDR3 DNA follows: TGTGCCAGCTCCCTGGCAGATGCTACCGGGGAGCTGTTTTTT.

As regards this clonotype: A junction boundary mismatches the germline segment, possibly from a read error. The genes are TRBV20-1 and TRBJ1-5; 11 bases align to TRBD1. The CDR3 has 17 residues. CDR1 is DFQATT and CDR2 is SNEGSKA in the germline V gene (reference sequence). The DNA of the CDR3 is TGCTGTGCTATAAGGACAGGGGGCAAATTTGGTAATCAGCCCCAGCATTTT. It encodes CCAIRTGGKFGNQPQHF.

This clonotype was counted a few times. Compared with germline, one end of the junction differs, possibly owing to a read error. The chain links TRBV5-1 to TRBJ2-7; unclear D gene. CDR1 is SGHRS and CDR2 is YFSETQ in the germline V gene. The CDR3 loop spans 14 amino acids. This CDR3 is CASSLGGGTYELYF. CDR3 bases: TGCGCCAGCAGCTTGGGAGGCGGAACCTACGAGCTGTACTTC.

CDR3 sequence reads: CASGTPLAGSGTDTQYF. In DNA, the CDR3 is TGTGCCAGCGGCACTCCTCTAGCGGGGTCCGGTACAGATACGCAGTATTTT. The chain uses TRBV7-2 and TRBJ2-3; 9 bases match TRBD2. CDR3 length: 17 amino acids. The germline V gene encodes CDR1 SGHTA and CDR2 FQGNSA. Trimming removed 8 bases from V and 3 bases from J; junction bases left unmatched: 15.

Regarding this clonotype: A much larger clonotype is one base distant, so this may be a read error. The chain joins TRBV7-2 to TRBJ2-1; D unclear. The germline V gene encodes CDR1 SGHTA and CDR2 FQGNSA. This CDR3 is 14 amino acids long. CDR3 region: CASSPDPGSNEQLF. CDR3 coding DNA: TGTGCCAGCAGCCCGGACCCCGGGTCCAATGAGCAGCTCTTC.

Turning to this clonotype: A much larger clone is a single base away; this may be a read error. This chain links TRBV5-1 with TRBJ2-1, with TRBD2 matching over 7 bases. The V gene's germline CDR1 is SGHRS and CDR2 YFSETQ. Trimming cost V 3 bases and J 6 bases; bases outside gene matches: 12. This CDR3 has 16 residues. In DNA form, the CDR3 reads TGCGCCAGCAGCTCACAGGTGGCGGGAGAGTGCAATGAGCAGTTCTTC. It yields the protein CASSSQVAGECNEQFF. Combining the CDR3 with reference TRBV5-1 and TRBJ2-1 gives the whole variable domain KAGVTQTPRYLIKTRGQQVTLSCSPISGHRSVSWYQQTPGQGLQFLFEYFSETQRNKGNFPGRFSGRQFSNSRSEMNVSTLELGDSALYLCASSSQVAGECNEQFFGPGTRLTVL.

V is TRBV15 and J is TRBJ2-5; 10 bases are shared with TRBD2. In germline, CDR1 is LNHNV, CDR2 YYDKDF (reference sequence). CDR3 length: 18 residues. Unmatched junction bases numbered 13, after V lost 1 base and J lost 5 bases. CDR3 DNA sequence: TGTGCCACCAGCAGAGGAGGACTAGCGGCCGACCCTGGGGAGACCCAGTACTTC. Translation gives CATSRGGLAADPGETQYF.

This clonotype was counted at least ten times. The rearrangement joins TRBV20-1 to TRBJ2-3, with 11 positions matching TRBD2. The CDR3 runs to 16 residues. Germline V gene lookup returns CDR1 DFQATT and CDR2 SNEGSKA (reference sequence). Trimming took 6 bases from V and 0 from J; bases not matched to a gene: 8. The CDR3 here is CSAIPGTSGSTDTQYF. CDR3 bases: TGCAGTGCGATCCCAGGGACTAGCGGTAGCACAGATACGCAGTATTTT.

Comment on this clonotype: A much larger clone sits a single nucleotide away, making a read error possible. This CDR3 reads CATSSAQGLPTGELFF. CDR3 DNA: TGTGCCACCAGCTCGGCGCAGGGTCTACCCACCGGGGAGCTGTTTTTT. The J gene is TRBJ2-2, the V gene TRBV7-2; possibly TRBD1 for D (5 bases). Germline V CDR1 and CDR2: SGHTA, FQGNSA. CDR3 size: 16 residues.

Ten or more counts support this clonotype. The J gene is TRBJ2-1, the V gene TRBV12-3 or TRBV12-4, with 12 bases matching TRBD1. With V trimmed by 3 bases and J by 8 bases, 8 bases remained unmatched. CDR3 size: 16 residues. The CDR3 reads CASSLGGTGGMDEQFF. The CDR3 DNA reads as TGTGCCAGCAGTTTGGGGGGGACAGGGGGCATGGATGAGCAGTTCTTC.

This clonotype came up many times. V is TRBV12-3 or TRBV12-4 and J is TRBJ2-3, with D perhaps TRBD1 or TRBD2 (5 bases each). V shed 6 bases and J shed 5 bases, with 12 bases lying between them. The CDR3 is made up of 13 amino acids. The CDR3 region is CASRGESRDTQYF. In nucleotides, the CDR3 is TGTGCCAGCAGGGGGGAGTCTCGAGATACGCAGTATTTT.

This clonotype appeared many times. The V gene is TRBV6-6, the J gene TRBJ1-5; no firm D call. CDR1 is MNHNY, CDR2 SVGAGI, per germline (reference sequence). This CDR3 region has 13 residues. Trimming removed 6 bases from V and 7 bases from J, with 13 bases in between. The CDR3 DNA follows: TGTGCCAGCAGCCCCCGGGTTGAGCAGCCCCAGCATTTT. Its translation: CASSPRVEQPQHF.

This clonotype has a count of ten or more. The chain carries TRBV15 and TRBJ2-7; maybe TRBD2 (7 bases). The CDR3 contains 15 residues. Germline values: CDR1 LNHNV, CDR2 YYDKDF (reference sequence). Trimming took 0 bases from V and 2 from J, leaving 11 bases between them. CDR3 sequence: CATSRDRGGAYEQYF. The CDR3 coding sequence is TGTGCCACCAGCAGAGATCGAGGGGGGGCCTACGAGCAGTACTTC.

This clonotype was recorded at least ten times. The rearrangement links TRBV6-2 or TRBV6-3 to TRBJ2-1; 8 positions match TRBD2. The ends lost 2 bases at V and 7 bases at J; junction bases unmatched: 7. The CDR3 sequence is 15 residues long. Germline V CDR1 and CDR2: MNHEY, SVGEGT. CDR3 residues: CASSYGAGGRNEQFF. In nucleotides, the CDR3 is TGTGCCAGCAGTTACGGGGCGGGAGGCCGGAATGAGCAGTTCTTC.

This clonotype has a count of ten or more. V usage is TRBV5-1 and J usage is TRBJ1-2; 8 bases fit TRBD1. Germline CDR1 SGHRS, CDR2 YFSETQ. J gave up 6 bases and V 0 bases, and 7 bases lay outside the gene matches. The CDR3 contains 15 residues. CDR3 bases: TGCGCCAGCAGCTTGGCGGGGGACAGGCGCCATGGCTACACCTTC. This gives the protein CASSLAGDRRHGYTF.